This T cell receptor beta chain was documented in a study of T cells in Graves' hyperthyroidism and ophthalmopathy. Across the study: Staff took peripheral blood when the initial diagnosis was made, before any treatment began.

A Clinical Activity Score of at least 3, a NOSPECS grade of at least 4 and a duration under 3 months were recorded in the ophthalmopathy patients. Investigators excluded patients with uncontrolled infection, other autoimmune disease, pregnancy or lactation. General study findings and limits: Most clonotypes expanded in thyroid above 0.001 were likewise present in blood.

The CDR3 extends over 14 amino acids. Germline CDR1 is SGHAT and CDR2 is FQDESV (reference sequence). With 1 base clipped from V and 5 bases from J, the junction kept 2 bases outside the gene matches. This clonotype was picked up many times. As yet, its antigen is unknown. Authors of the study amplified TCR beta CDR3 regions from RNA transcripts. The TCR CDR3 was amplified in a first-round RT-PCR using the HTBI primer set. TCRdb ran MiXCR on the multiplex PCR reads and lists one entry per CDR3 protein. Of about 640,000 distinct CDR3 sequences listed, around 21% were seen once; the top ten hold roughly a third.

Material for sequencing was blood. The receptor was derived from a man aged 30 to 39 with Graves' ophthalmopathy. The J gene is TRBJ2-1, the V gene TRBV11-1; 7 bases line up with TRBD1. The CDR3 nucleotides are TGTGCCAGCAGCTTAGGGGACAGACACAATGAGCAGTTCTTC. Its protein is CASSLGDRHNEQFF.